The 29 T cell receptor beta chains listed next were all sequenced from one sample in a study of T cell repertoires in cytomegalovirus infection. The antigens for these receptors are not known. In TCRdb, the reads were re-called with MiXCR into one record per CDR3 protein. The sample shows about 920,000 distinct CDR3 sequences, roughly 31% of them seen only once. This specimen was cultured CD8+ T cells from PBMCs, taken from culture after CMV antigen stimulation. The receptors come from a human donor in good health (CMV status not recorded). Some clones in this sample may be carry-over from other donors' samples.

This clonotype was seen a handful of times. The chain couples TRBV12-3 or TRBV12-4 to TRBJ2-6; TRBD1 agrees at 9 bases. The CDR3 is 18 amino acids. J gave up 0 bases and V 7 bases, and 10 bases lay outside the gene matches. CDR3 residues: CASNVAATGGSGANVLTF. CDR3 nucleotide sequence: TGTGCCAGCAACGTGGCGGCGACAGGGGGCTCTGGGGCCAACGTCCTGACTTTC.

There are many counts of this clonotype. The chain couples TRBV7-9 to TRBJ2-5; possible D gene TRBD2, 6 bases. This CDR3 spans 19 amino acids. Germline CDR1 SEHNR, CDR2 FQNEAQ (reference sequence). V lost 4 bases, J lost 1 base, and 25 bases lay in between. The CDR3 coding sequence is TGTGCCAGCAGCTCTCTCGGGACGGATGCCATGGGGGGCCAAGAGACCCAGTACTTC. This encodes CASSSLGTDAMGGQETQYF.

CDR3 DNA: TGTGCCAGCCCCGATAGGGGGTCCATGAACACTGAAGCTTTCTTT. This sequence encodes CASPDRGSMNTEAFF. The chain carries TRBV6-1 and TRBJ1-1; possible D gene TRBD1, 6 bases. The CDR3 has 15 amino acids. CDR1 and CDR2 (germline): MNHNS, SASEGT. V was shortened by 8 bases and J by 0 bases, with 16 bases between the two germline ends.

V is TRBV7-6 and J is TRBJ1-1; D is uncertain. The CDR3 has 14 residues. Germline V gives CDR1 SGHVS, CDR2 FNYEAQ. The V gene lost 2 bases and the J gene lost 1 base, with 8 bases spanning the gap. CDR3 DNA sequence: TGTGCCAGCAGCTTAAGTTCGGGGAACACTGAAGCTTTCTTT. Translation gives CASSLSSGNTEAFF.

The rearrangement uses TRBV19 and TRBJ1-6; unclear D gene. V lost 5 bases and J 0 bases, leaving 14 bases between the germline ends. Looked up from germline, CDR1 is LNHDA and CDR2 is SQIVND (reference sequence). CDR3 length: 17 residues. CDR3 coding DNA: TGTGCCAGTAGTCTTACACTGCCCAGCTCCTATAATTCACCCCTCCACTTT. It is translated as CASSLTLPSSYNSPLHF.

The rearrangement joins TRBV7-8 to TRBJ2-7; TRBD1 agrees at 10 bases. Germline lookup yields CDR1 SGHVS and CDR2 FQNEAQ. The CDR3 spans 16 residues. The V segment lost 4 bases and the J segment 2 bases; nucleotides outside the gene matches: 8. Here the CDR3 reads CASSSLPGQGTYEQYF. Here the CDR3 DNA reads TGTGCCAGCAGCTCCCTCCCGGGACAGGGGACCTACGAGCAGTACTTC.

V gene TRBV4-1 combines with J gene TRBJ1-2, with D unresolved. This CDR3 is built from 18 residues. CDR1 and CDR2 (germline): MGHRA, YSYEKL. Trimming took 0 bases from V and 4 from J, leaving 21 bases between them. The CDR3 bases are TGCGCCAGCAGCCAAGATGCGCGGGAGTCAATATCGGTCTATGGCTACACCTTC. It is translated as CASSQDARESISVYGYTF.

This clonotype has at least ten counts. V gene TRBV7-2 combines with J gene TRBJ2-7, with a weak D call TRBD1 (6 bases). The CDR3 loop spans 13 amino acids. Trimming shortened V by 4 bases and J by 1 base, and 8 bases separated the two germline ends. Germline V gene data show CDR1 as SGHTA and CDR2 as FQGNSA. The CDR3 reads CASSWTESYEQYF. The DNA for the CDR3 is TGTGCCAGCAGCTGGACAGAATCCTACGAGCAGTACTTC.

This clonotype was observed a few times. This rearrangement joins TRBV12-3 or TRBV12-4 to TRBJ2-1; D may be TRBD1 (6 bases). The CDR3 covers 13 residues. The V and J ends lost 6 bases and 5 bases respectively, with 11 bases between them. CDR3 sequence reads: CASSTGTNNEQFF. Here the CDR3 DNA reads TGTGCCAGCAGCACCGGGACAAACAATGAGCAGTTCTTC.

The chain couples TRBV11-3 to TRBJ2-1, with D perhaps TRBD1 (6 bases). Trimming removed 6 bases at V and 5 bases at J, with 14 bases between. There are 14 residues in the CDR3. The germline gives CDR1 SGHNT, CDR2 YENEEA. The CDR3 coding sequence is TGTGCCAGCAGTTCTTGGACAGTCGACAATGAGCAGTTCTTC. As protein: CASSSWTVDNEQFF.

The chain employs TRBV27 and TRBJ2-3; possible D gene TRBD2, 6 bases. CDR3 size: 14 residues. V was shortened by 4 bases and J by 0 bases, with 8 bases between the two germline ends. Germline values: CDR1 MNHEY, CDR2 SMNVEV (reference sequence). The CDR3 spells CASSWGVSTDTQYF. CDR3 coding DNA: TGTGCCAGCAGTTGGGGGGTTAGCACAGATACGCAGTATTTT.

The table lists this clonotype with many counts. The chain combines TRBV7-8 with TRBJ1-5; D not certain. Trimming took off 4 bases at V and 3 bases at J, with 10 bases between the two ends. The CDR3 sequence is 14 residues long. Germline V CDR1 and CDR2: SGHVS, FQNEAQ. This chain's CDR3 is CASSSEGNNQPQHF. As DNA, the CDR3 is TGTGCCAGCAGCTCAGAGGGTAACAATCAGCCCCAGCATTTT.

This clonotype has just a few counts. CDR3 bases: TGTGCCAGCAGTCTTCTCGGGCGCGGGGGGTACAATGAGCAGTTCTTC. The encoded protein is CASSLLGRGGYNEQFF. V is TRBV6-2 or TRBV6-3 and J is TRBJ2-1, with 8 bases lining up with TRBD2. Per germline, CDR1 MNHEY and CDR2 SVGEGT. This CDR3 contains 16 residues. The V and J ends lost 5 bases and 4 bases, in that order; junction bases with no gene match: 10.

The chain uses TRBV7-6 and TRBJ1-1; possible D gene TRBD1, 5 bases. Germline V gene lookup returns CDR1 SGHVS and CDR2 FNYEAQ. This CDR3 region has 18 residues. V dropped 2 bases and J dropped 1 base, with 20 bases sitting between them. The CDR3 protein is CASSLRSGVLQGNTEAFF. The CDR3 coding sequence is TGTGCCAGCAGCTTAAGGTCGGGGGTCCTCCAAGGGAACACTGAAGCTTTCTTT.

This chain connects TRBV20-1 to TRBJ2-7; 10 bases are a match to TRBD1. V shed 0 bases and J 4 bases; nucleotides not matched to a gene: 6. Germline loops: CDR1 DFQATT, CDR2 SNEGSKA (reference sequence). The CDR3 contains 15 residues. CDR3 nucleotides: TGCAGTGCTAGAGATTCCGGGACAGGGGAATACGAGCAGTACTTC. This sequence encodes CSARDSGTGEYEQYF.

The V and J genes are TRBV27 and TRBJ1-1; a possible D gene is TRBD1 (5 bases). The CDR3 runs to 14 residues. CDR1 is MNHEY and CDR2 is SMNVEV in the germline V gene (reference sequence). The V and J ends lost 4 bases and 5 bases respectively, with 14 bases between them. The CDR3 loop is CASSSHVGGTEAFF. The CDR3 bases are TGTGCCAGCAGTTCACACGTCGGGGGTACTGAAGCTTTCTTT.

The V gene is TRBV12-3 or TRBV12-4, the J gene TRBJ2-3; 8 positions agree with TRBD2. With V trimmed by 0 bases and J by 0 bases, 8 bases remained unmatched. This CDR3 has 18 amino acids. The CDR3 DNA reads TGTGCCAGCAGTTTAGCCATAGCGGGGCCCCTTAGCACAGATACGCAGTATTTT. Its protein product is CASSLAIAGPLSTDTQYF.

Comments on this clonotype: One end of the junction fails to match germline, which may point to a read error. The gene calls are TRBV6-1 and TRBJ1-1; D is perhaps TRBD1 (5 bases). CDR1 and CDR2 from the germline V gene are MNHNS and SASEGT. The CDR3 extends over 12 amino acids. CDR3 DNA sequence: TGTGCCAACAGTCAGGGGAACACTGAAGCTTTCTTT. It translates to CANSQGNTEAFF.

In its sample, this clonotype was seen many times. The chain is built from TRBV7-6 and TRBJ2-6; TRBD1 agrees at 8 bases. CDR1 is SGHVS, CDR2 FNYEAQ, per germline. The junction had 12 bases not matched to a gene; V was cut back by 5 bases and J by 3 bases. This CDR3 region has 18 residues. DNA of the CDR3: TGTGCCAGCAGCCAGACAGGGGTCGGGGTTCGTGGGGCCAACGTCCTGACTTTC. Amino acids: CASSQTGVGVRGANVLTF. The variable domain in full, with the rest retrieved from reference TRBV7-6 and TRBJ2-6, is GAGVSQSPRYKVTKRGQDVALRCDPISGHVSLYWYRQALGQGPEFLTYFNYEAQQDKSGLPNDRFSAERPEGSISTLTIQRTEQRDSAMYRCASSQTGVGVRGANVLTFGAGSRLTVL.

The J gene is TRBJ1-2, the V gene TRBV19; TRBD1 matches 8 bases. The CDR3 has 16 amino acids. The V gene end was trimmed by 8 bases and the J gene end by 4 bases; junction bases not matched to a gene: 15. CDR1 is LNHDA and CDR2 is SQIVND in the germline V gene (reference sequence). This CDR3 is CASSRDRNPIPYGYTF. The CDR3 DNA reads as TGTGCCAGTTCCCGGGACAGGAACCCTATTCCCTATGGCTACACCTTC.

This sequence joins TRBV6-5 and TRBJ2-1; tentative D call: TRBD1 (6 bases). Between the trimmed V and J ends, which lost 2 bases and 5 bases, there was a span of 10 bases. Germline V gives CDR1 MNHEY, CDR2 SVGAGI. The CDR3 sequence is 14 residues long. The CDR3 DNA reads TGTGCCAGCAGTTACGGGGACACTAACAATGAGCAGTTCTTC. This sequence encodes CASSYGDTNNEQFF.

This clonotype has just a few counts. J is TRBJ2-7 and V is TRBV6-1; 12 bases are a match to TRBD1. Germline V gene lookup returns CDR1 MNHNS and CDR2 SASEGT. J gave up 4 bases and V 5 bases, and 6 bases lay outside the gene matches. This CDR3 spans 15 amino acids. The DNA of the CDR3 is TGTGCCAGCAGTTCGCGGGACAGGGGGCAATACGAGCAGTACTTC. This gives the protein CASSSRDRGQYEQYF.

Points on this clonotype: A single base separates this from a much larger clone, so it may be a read error. The gene calls are TRBV12-3 or TRBV12-4 and TRBJ1-3; D gene ambiguous. CDR3 length equals 12 residues. V gave up 6 bases and J gave up 9 bases, with 12 bases separating them. The CDR3 here is CASRQDPCTIYF. The CDR3 region has the DNA TGTGCCAGCAGGCAAGATCCCTGCACCATATATTTT.

In its sample, this clonotype was seen many times. The chain combines TRBV7-8 with TRBJ2-1; a weak D match, TRBD1 (5 bases). V was clipped by 2 bases and J by 2 bases, with 13 bases between them. Germline CDR1 and CDR2: SGHVS and FQNEAQ. This CDR3 has 16 amino acids. This chain's CDR3 is CASSLNPGITYNEQFF. The CDR3 region has the DNA TGTGCCAGCAGCTTAAACCCAGGGATTACCTACAATGAGCAGTTCTTC.

This clonotype has just a few counts. The chain has TRBV19 and TRBJ1-5; possible D gene TRBD1, 6 bases. The germline CDR1 and CDR2 sequences are LNHDA and SQIVND (reference sequence). This CDR3 is built from 14 residues. Trimming removed 3 bases at V and 3 bases at J, with 9 bases between. DNA for the CDR3: TGTGCCAGTAGTATTCGGACAGTCAATCAGCCCCAGCATTTT. Its translation is CASSIRTVNQPQHF.

The chain is built from TRBV19 and TRBJ1-2; unclear D gene. The CDR3 consists of 16 residues. Germline values: CDR1 LNHDA, CDR2 SQIVND (reference sequence). Trimming stripped 5 bases from V and 0 bases from J, with 16 bases between. The CDR3 region is CASSLRQDLPNYGYTF. Written as DNA, the CDR3 is TGTGCCAGTAGTCTCCGGCAGGACCTTCCTAACTATGGCTACACCTTC.

Concerning this clonotype: One junction end does not reproduce the germline sequence, and a read error may be involved. The gene calls are TRBV10-3 and TRBJ2-1; tentative D call: TRBD2 (6 bases). Germline CDR1 ENHRY, CDR2 SYGVKD. The CDR3 totals 15 residues. CDR3 DNA: TGTACCATCAGTGAGTTGGGGGGTTCCTACAATGAGCAGTTCTTC. This sequence encodes CTISELGGSYNEQFF.

This clonotype showed up just a few times. V and J are TRBV4-1 and TRBJ1-5; possibly TRBD1 for D (5 bases). Germline V gives CDR1 MGHRA, CDR2 YSYEKL. The CDR3 extends over 17 amino acids. V was clipped by 1 base and J by 0 bases, with 13 bases between them. The CDR3 region has the DNA TGCGCCAGCAGCCAAGGTGGGGGTGAGTTTAGCAATCAGCCCCAGCATTTT. This translates into CASSQGGGEFSNQPQHF.

The J gene is TRBJ2-7, the V gene TRBV6-6, with D perhaps TRBD2 (6 bases). CDR1 and CDR2 (germline): MNHNY, SVGAGI (reference sequence). V lost 0 bases, J lost 4 bases, and 22 bases lay in between. This CDR3 region has 18 residues. As DNA, the CDR3 is TGTGCCAGCAGTTACTCGAATATTGCGGGGAGCACCATATACGAGCAGTACTTC. Translation gives CASSYSNIAGSTIYEQYF.